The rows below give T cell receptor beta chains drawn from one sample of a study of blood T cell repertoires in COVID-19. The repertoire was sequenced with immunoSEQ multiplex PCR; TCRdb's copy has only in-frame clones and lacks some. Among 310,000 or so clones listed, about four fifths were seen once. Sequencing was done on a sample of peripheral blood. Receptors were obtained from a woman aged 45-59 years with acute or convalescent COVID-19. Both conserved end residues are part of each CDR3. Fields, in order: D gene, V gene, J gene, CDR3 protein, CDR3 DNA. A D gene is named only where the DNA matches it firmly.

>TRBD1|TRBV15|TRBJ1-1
CATSSDRGTDRTEAFF
TGTGCCACCAGCAGCGACCGCGGGACAGACCGCACTGAAGCTTTCTTT
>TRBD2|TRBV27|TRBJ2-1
CASSLPPRLAGALYNEQFF
TGTGCCAGCAGTCTCCCACCCCGACTAGCGGGGGCCCTCTACAATGAGCAGTTCTTC
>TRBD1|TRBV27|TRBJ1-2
CASRGQAAPNYGYTF
TGTGCCAGCAGAGGACAGGCCGCTCCTAACTATGGCTACACCTTC
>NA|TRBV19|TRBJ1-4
CASRNRGGIAAEEEKLFF
TGTGCCAGTCGCAATAGGGGGGGTATTGCAGCTGAAGAGGAAAAACTGTTTTTT
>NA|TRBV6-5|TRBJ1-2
CASNLRAGDGYTF
TGTGCCAGCAATTTAAGGGCAGGGGATGGCTACACCTTC
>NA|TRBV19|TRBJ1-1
CASSILPGIAFF
TGTGCCAGTAGTATCCTCCCAGGGATAGCTTTCTTT
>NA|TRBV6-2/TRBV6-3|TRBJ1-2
CASSYSNENYGYTF
TGTGCCAGCAGTTACTCGAATGAGAACTATGGCTACACCTTC
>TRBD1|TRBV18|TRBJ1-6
CASSPETGVDSPLHF
TGTGCCAGCTCACCGGAGACAGGGGTTGATTCACCCCTCCACTTT
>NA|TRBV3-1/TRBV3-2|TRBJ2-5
CASSPGLSETQYF
TGTGCCAGCAGCCCGGGACTTTCGGAGACCCAGTACTTC
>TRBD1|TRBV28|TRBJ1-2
CASSTRFTGAAYGYTF
TGTGCCAGCAGCACACGCTTCACAGGGGCCGCCTATGGCTACACCTTC
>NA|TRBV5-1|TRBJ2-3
CASSLEFTGTDTQYF
TGCGCCAGCAGCTTGGAGTTTACTGGCACAGATACGCAGTATTTT
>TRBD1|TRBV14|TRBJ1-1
CASSQGAGGSTEAFF
TGTGCCAGCAGCCAAGGCGCAGGGGGGTCCACTGAAGCTTTCTTT
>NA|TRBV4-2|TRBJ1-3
CASSQAGSSGNTIYF
TGTGCCAGCAGCCAAGCAGGCAGCTCTGGAAACACCATATATTTT
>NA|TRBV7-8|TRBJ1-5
CASSLASGVQQPQHF
TGTGCCAGCAGCTTAGCGTCGGGGGTCCAACAGCCCCAGCATTTT
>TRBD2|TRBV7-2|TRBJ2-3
CASSSLTSGGADTQYF
TGTGCCAGCAGCAGCCTGACTAGCGGGGGGGCAGATACGCAGTATTTT
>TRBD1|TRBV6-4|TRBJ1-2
CASERTGGNYGYTF
TGTGCCAGCGAGAGGACAGGGGGCAACTATGGCTACACCTTC
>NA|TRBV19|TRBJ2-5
CASRPTAVYETQYF
TGTGCCAGTCGACCCACAGCCGTATACGAGACCCAGTACTTC
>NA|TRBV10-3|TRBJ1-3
CAIQGDSGNTIYF
TGTGCCATCCAGGGCGATTCGGGAAACACCATATATTTT
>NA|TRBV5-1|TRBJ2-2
CASSLAGGELFF
TGCGCCAGCAGCTTGGCGGGCGGGGAGCTGTTTTTT
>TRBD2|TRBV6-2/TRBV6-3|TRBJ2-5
CASSYYSRGSGRGETQYF
TGTGCCAGCAGTTACTACTCACGCGGTAGCGGGAGGGGAGAGACCCAGTACTTC
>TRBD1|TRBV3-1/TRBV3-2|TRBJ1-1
CASSRPPRGQGAMNTEAFF
TGTGCCAGCAGCAGACCCCCGCGAGGACAGGGGGCGATGAACACTGAAGCTTTCTTT
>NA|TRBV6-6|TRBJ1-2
CASNRGEEGYTF
TGTGCCAGCAATAGAGGGGAGGAGGGCTACACCTTC
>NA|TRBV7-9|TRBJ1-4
CASSLGGVTNEKLFF
TGTGCCAGCAGCTTAGGGGGGGTAACTAATGAAAAACTGTTTTTT
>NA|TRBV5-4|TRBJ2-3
CASSLLGGLGTDTQYF
TGTGCCAGCAGCTTGTTAGGCGGGCTAGGCACAGATACGCAGTATTTT
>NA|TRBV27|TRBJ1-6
CASSFRGSYNSPLHF
TGTGCCAGCAGTTTCAGGGGATCCTATAATTCACCCCTCCACTTT
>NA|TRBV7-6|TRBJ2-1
CASSLVSDEQFF
TGTGCCAGCAGCTTAGTGAGCGATGAGCAGTTCTTC
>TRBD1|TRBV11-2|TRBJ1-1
CASSPQTGLWNTEAFF
TGTGCCAGCAGCCCTCAGACAGGGTTGTGGAACACTGAAGCTTTCTTT